The 20 T cell receptor beta chains below come from one sample, sequenced in a study of identical twins. TCRdb independently ran MiXCR on the 5' RACE reads; one entry per CDR3 protein. The sample carries 700,000 to 950,000 distinct CDR3 sequences, 10% to 15% recorded once. The same specimen was also included in a second study, on yellow fever vaccine responses in identical twins.

Sequences were obtained from PBMCs. These receptors all stem from a woman younger than 35 in good health.

CDR3 amino acids: CASSLGEGREQYF. The CDR3 coding sequence is TGTGCCAGCAGCTTAGGAGAGGGTCGGGAGCAGTACTTC. This chain uses TRBV7-3 with TRBJ2-7; maybe TRBD2 (5 bases). The CDR3 is 13 residues long. The germline V gene encodes CDR1 SGHTA and CDR2 FQGTGA. Trimming pared 2 bases from V and 7 bases from J, leaving 12 bases between.

This clonotype has only a few counts. The rearrangement joins TRBV9 to TRBJ2-2; 7 nucleotides line up with TRBD1. Trimming cost V 4 bases and J 2 bases; bases outside gene matches: 8. There are 16 residues in the CDR3. Germline V CDR1 and CDR2: SGDLS, YYNGEE. CDR3 bases: TGTGCCAGCAGCCCCCGTGGACAGGCCAACACCGGGGAGCTGTTTTTT. This encodes CASSPRGQANTGELFF.

This clonotype was detected a few times. The chain combines TRBV12-3 or TRBV12-4 with TRBJ1-1; D is undetermined. Trimming shortened V by 7 bases and J by 0 bases, and 9 bases separated the two germline ends. This CDR3 has 13 residues. The chain's CDR3 is CASNVRLNTEAFF. The CDR3 DNA is TGTGCCAGCAATGTACGGTTGAACACTGAAGCTTTCTTT.

This chain joins TRBV2 and TRBJ1-1, with D unresolved. Germline V CDR1 and CDR2: SNHLY, FYNNEI. Trimming stripped 3 bases from V and 4 bases from J, with 12 bases between. The CDR3 runs 14 residues. CDR3 bases: TGTGCCAGCAGTGATTTCCGGGCGGTCACTGAAGCTTTCTTT. It codes for CASSDFRAVTEAFF.

This clonotype appeared a few times. DNA of the CDR3: TGTGCCAGCAAGGGCGGGGGACAGGGACAGTTGGAGCATCATTTT. Protein sequence: CASKGGGQGQLEHHF. V is TRBV2 and J is TRBJ1-5; TRBD1 matches at 9 bases. The germline V gene encodes CDR1 SNHLY and CDR2 FYNNEI. After removal of 7 bases from V and 16 bases from J, the junction contained 20 bases not matched to a gene. This CDR3 has 15 residues.

The table lists this clonotype with many counts. The chain recombines TRBV5-1 with TRBJ1-2, with a possible D match to TRBD1 (6 bases). The V end was cut by 3 bases, the J end by 4 bases, with 13 bases between. This CDR3 comprises 14 residues. Germline V gives CDR1 SGHRS, CDR2 YFSETQ. In nucleotides, the CDR3 is TGCGCCAGCAGCTCCCGGACAGACGGCTATGGCTACACCTTC. The encoded protein is CASSSRTDGYGYTF.

The chain carries TRBV27 and TRBJ2-5, with 10 bases that match TRBD2. Unmatched junction bases numbered 8, after V lost 1 base and J lost 0 bases. Germline-derived CDR1 and CDR2 are MNHEY and SMNVEV (reference sequence). The CDR3 contains 18 residues. CDR3 in DNA: TGTGCCAGCAGTTTATTCCCTAGCGGGGGCGAGTACCAAGAGACCCAGTACTTC. It is translated as CASSLFPSGGEYQETQYF.

CDR3 in DNA: TGCGCCAGCAGCTGGGGACAGGGCGGCCCCCAAGAGACCCAGTACTTC. Protein: CASSWGQGGPQETQYF. The chain carries TRBV5-1 and TRBJ2-5; 9 bases line up with TRBD1. V shed 3 bases, J shed 1 base, and the junction held 7 bases outside the gene matches. Germline values: CDR1 SGHRS, CDR2 YFSETQ. The CDR3 consists of 16 residues. The full variable domain, with the rest looked up from reference TRBV5-1 and TRBJ2-5, is KAGVTQTPRYLIKTRGQQVTLSCSPISGHRSVSWYQQTPGQGLQFLFEYFSETQRNKGNFPGRFSGRQFSNSRSEMNVSTLELGDSALYLCASSWGQGGPQETQYFGPGTRLLVL.

This clonotype was counted ten times or more. Germline is not matched at one junction end, which may reflect a read error. This chain connects TRBV5-1 to TRBJ2-1; 13 nucleotides agree with TRBD2. CDR3 length equals 15 residues. Per the germline V gene, CDR1 is SGHRS and CDR2 is YFSETQ. The CDR3 region has the DNA TGTGCCAGCAGTTTAGTACTAGCGGGAGGGGGTGAGCAGTTCTTC. This codes for CASSLVLAGGGEQFF.

This clonotype was counted a few times. The chain carries TRBV12-3 or TRBV12-4 and TRBJ2-5; 8 bases line up with TRBD1. After removal of 5 bases from V and 11 bases from J, the junction contained 13 bases not matched to a gene. The CDR3 totals 14 residues. DNA for the CDR3: TGTGCCAGCAGTCCGGACAGGGCGGGAATCGATCAGTACTTC. Translating it yields CASSPDRAGIDQYF.

This clonotype was seen a few times. The chain combines TRBV3-1 with TRBJ2-7; D uncertain. The CDR3 has 14 amino acids. The V end was cut by 4 bases, the J end by 4 bases, with 14 bases between. CDR1 and CDR2 (germline): LGHDT, YNNKEL (reference sequence). The CDR3 region is CASSPGYNGYEQYF. CDR3 in DNA: TGTGCCAGCAGCCCTGGTTACAACGGTTACGAGCAGTACTTC.

This rearrangement joins TRBV2 to TRBJ1-2; D is undetermined. The V gene's germline CDR1 is SNHLY and CDR2 FYNNEI. The germline V and J ends were trimmed by 5 bases and 5 bases, with 15 bases remaining between them. The CDR3 runs 14 residues. CDR3 DNA sequence: TGTGCCAGCAGTACGGGCAGGCAAACTTATGGCTACACCTTC. It specifies CASSTGRQTYGYTF. The complete variable domain, with remaining parts taken from reference TRBV2 and TRBJ1-2, reads EPEVTQTPSHQVTQMGQEVILRCVPISNHLYFYWYRQILGQKVEFLVSFYNNEISEKSEIFDDQFSVERPDGSNFTLKIRSTKLEDSAMYFCASSTGRQTYGYTFGSGTRLTVV.

There are a few counts of this clonotype. The genes are TRBV9 and TRBJ2-1, with TRBD2 identical over 14 bases. V was pared by 3 bases and J by 3 bases, with 5 bases of the junction left unmatched. Per germline, CDR1 SGDLS and CDR2 YYNGEE. CDR3 length equals 17 residues. CDR3 coding DNA: TGTGCCAGCAGCGGGGGACTAGCGGGGGAAGGCTACAATGAGCAGTTCTTC. Translating gives CASSGGLAGEGYNEQFF. The entire variable domain, with the rest obtained from reference TRBV9 and TRBJ2-1, is as follows: DSGVTQTPKHLITATGQRVTLRCSPRSGDLSVYWYQQSLDQGLQFLIQYYNGEERAKGNILERFSAQQFPDLHSELNLSSLELGDSALYFCASSGGLAGEGYNEQFFGPGTRLTVL.

This clonotype occurred a few times. The chain links TRBV12-3 or TRBV12-4 to TRBJ1-1; the match to TRBD1 covers 7 bases. This CDR3 is built from 13 residues. V was clipped by 6 bases and J by 4 bases; unmatched bases: 5. The DNA of the CDR3 is TGTGCCAGCAGCTCACAGGGGACCACTGAAGCTTTCTTT. Translation: CASSSQGTTEAFF.

V is TRBV19 and J is TRBJ2-5; D may be TRBD1 or TRBD2 (7 bases each). CDR3 length equals 15 residues. V lost 4 bases and J 2 bases, leaving 14 bases between the germline ends. From germline, CDR1 is LNHDA and CDR2 SQIVND (reference sequence). The CDR3 spells CASSTTRGGQETQYF. In DNA form, the CDR3 reads TGTGCCAGTAGTACCACCAGGGGGGGACAAGAGACCCAGTACTTC. The variable domain in full, completed from reference TRBV19 and TRBJ2-5, reads DGGITQSPKYLFRKEGQNVTLSCEQNLNHDAMYWYRQDPGQGLRLIYYSQIVNDFQKGDIAEGYSVSREKKESFPLTVTSAQKNPTAFYLCASSTTRGGQETQYFGPGTRLLVL.

In its sample, this clonotype was seen many times. J is TRBJ2-1 and V is TRBV5-1, with a tentative D call TRBD2 (6 bases). Germline V gene data show CDR1 as SGHRS and CDR2 as YFSETQ. Trimming left V 7 bases short and J 5 bases short, with 13 bases between. The CDR3 spans 13 residues. The DNA for the CDR3 is TGCGCCAGCTCTCCGGAGGGGAACAATGAGCAGTTCTTC. Its protein product is CASSPEGNNEQFF.

In its sample, this clonotype was seen a few times. This chain uses TRBV7-2 with TRBJ2-3; D is possibly TRBD2 (5 bases). V dropped 5 bases and J dropped 2 bases, with 14 bases sitting between them. The length of the CDR3 is 15 residues. Germline V gene data show CDR1 as SGHTA and CDR2 as FQGNSA. CDR3 sequence: CASSPDLIYTDTQYF. In DNA form, the CDR3 reads TGTGCCAGCAGCCCGGACTTGATTTACACAGATACGCAGTATTTT.

The V gene is TRBV23-1, the J gene TRBJ2-1; D gene unclear. TRBV23-1 is labeled an ORF, and its function is uncertain. The CDR3 covers 16 residues. Trimming cost V 5 bases and J 2 bases, with 16 bases left between them. CDR3 sequence (DNA): TGCGCCAGCAGTTTGGAAAGTGAAGTAGCCTACAATGAGCAGTTCTTC. Translating gives CASSLESEVAYNEQFF.

This sequence joins TRBV29-1 and TRBJ2-2; D possibly corresponds to TRBD1 (5 bases). Germline V CDR1 and CDR2: SQVTM, ANQGSEA. The CDR3 runs 13 residues. Deletions cut 4 bases from V and 3 bases from J, with 9 bases between. CDR3 nucleotide sequence: TGCAGCGTTGGGGGCAGCCACACCGGGGAGCTGTTTTTT. Translating gives CSVGGSHTGELFF.

In its sample, this clonotype was seen a few times. CDR3 region: CASSFGLGGSGGNIQYF. DNA for the CDR3: TGTGCCAGCAGTTTTGGGCTAGGGGGATCAGGTGGGAACATTCAGTACTTC. This chain links TRBV12-3 or TRBV12-4 with TRBJ2-4, with D tentatively TRBD1 (6 bases). The CDR3 loop spans 17 amino acids. V dropped 3 bases and J dropped 7 bases, with 22 bases sitting between them.